This T cell receptor (beta chain) was sequenced for a study of T cell responses to AZD1222 COVID-19 vaccine. Study-level points and caveats: Breadth and depth of Spike-specific TCRs rose after two AZD1222 doses. Only 6 or 7 AZD1222 recipients tested seropositive at baseline.

Points on this clone: Its antigen is not known.

The V and J ends lost 6 bases and 3 bases respectively, with 9 bases between them. The CDR3 spans 12 residues. Per germline, CDR1 MDHEN and CDR2 SYDVKM. Clones were read by immunoSEQ multiplex PCR, and TCRdb kept only the in-frame ones, dropping some. The data contain roughly 53,000 clones, 85% of them singletons. The rearrangement uses TRBV28 and TRBJ2-7; D unclear. This clonotype originated in an adult in good health. The source material was peripheral blood, sampled on day 0 of MenACWY control vaccination. Here the CDR3 reads CASSQVRYEQYF. In nucleotides, the CDR3 is TGTGCCAGCAGCCAAGTGCGCTACGAGCAGTACTTC.